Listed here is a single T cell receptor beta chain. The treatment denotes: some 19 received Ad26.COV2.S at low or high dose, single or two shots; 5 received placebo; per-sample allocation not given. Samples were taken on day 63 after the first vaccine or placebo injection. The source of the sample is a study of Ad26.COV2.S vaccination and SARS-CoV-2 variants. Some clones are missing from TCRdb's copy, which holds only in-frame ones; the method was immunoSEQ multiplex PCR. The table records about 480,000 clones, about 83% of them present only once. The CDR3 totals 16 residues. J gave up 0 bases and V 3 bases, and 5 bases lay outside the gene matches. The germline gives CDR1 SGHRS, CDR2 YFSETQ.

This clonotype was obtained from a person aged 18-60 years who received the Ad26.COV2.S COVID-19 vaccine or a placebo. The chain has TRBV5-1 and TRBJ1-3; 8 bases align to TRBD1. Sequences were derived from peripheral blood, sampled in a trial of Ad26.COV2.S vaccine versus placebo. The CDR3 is CASSSGTGVSGNTIYF. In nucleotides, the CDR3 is TGCGCCAGCAGCTCCGGGACAGGAGTCTCTGGAAACACCATATATTTT.